This entry lists 8 T cell receptor beta chains sequenced from one sample in a study of response to subunit inactivated influenza vaccine (dated by TCRdb to the late 2010s). Libraries were built with RT-PCR. The instrument was an Illumina HiSeq 2500. The public reads were quality trimmed at Q25 with fastp and then assembled into clones with MiXCR by TCRdb, keeping productive beta chains. Entries are consolidated by CDR3 protein sequence, retaining the most common genes and DNA. For this sample the table gives 490,000 or so distinct CDR3 sequences, of which less than 10% were detected only once. In total, the top ten clones hold 10% to 15% of the sample. The sequencing here drew on PBMCs from blood, taken around 25 months after vaccination. Source of these receptors: a man aged 50 to 75 who received an inactivated influenza vaccine. Donor details come from another sample of the same person, matched by shared clones.

This clonotype was seen a handful of times. For the CDR3, the DNA is TGTGCCAGCAGTAGGGACAGTATCAGCGGAGATACGCAGTATTTT. This sequence encodes CASSRDSISGDTQYF. The gene calls are TRBV6-4 and TRBJ2-3; 7 positions agree with TRBD1. This CDR3 has 15 residues. V shed 5 bases, J shed 5 bases, and the junction held 10 bases outside the gene matches. From germline, CDR1 is MRHNA and CDR2 SNTAGT.

The CDR3 is CASSQLAGGRYTQYF. In DNA, the CDR3 is TGTGCCAGCAGCCAACTAGCGGGGGGGCGTTATACGCAGTATTTT. The genes are TRBV7-8 and TRBJ2-3, with TRBD2 matching over 13 bases. This CDR3 comprises 15 residues. In germline, CDR1 is SGHVS, CDR2 FQNEAQ. Trimming cost V 5 bases and J 7 bases; bases outside gene matches: 6.

Many counts were recorded for this clonotype. The chain employs TRBV7-6 and TRBJ2-5, with D possibly being TRBD1 (5 bases). V was trimmed by 0 bases and J by 2 bases, leaving 7 bases between them. CDR1 is SGHVS, CDR2 FNYEAQ, per germline. CDR3 size: 14 residues. As DNA, the CDR3 is TGTGCCAGCAGCTTAGCCAGACAGCAAGAGACCCAGTACTTC. Its protein is CASSLARQQETQYF.

In this sample, this clonotype turned up a few times. This rearrangement joins TRBV7-2 to TRBJ2-5; 12 bases line up with TRBD2. Germline-derived CDR1 and CDR2 are SGHTA and FQGNSA. The CDR3 spans 16 residues. V was pared by 3 bases and J by 5 bases, with 7 bases of the junction left unmatched. CDR3 in amino acids: CASSFASGGAYETQYF. DNA for the CDR3: TGTGCCAGCAGCTTCGCTAGCGGGGGGGCGTATGAGACCCAGTACTTC.

Ten or more counts support this clonotype. This chain uses TRBV6-2 or TRBV6-3 with TRBJ2-7; weak D call: TRBD1 (6 bases). V was cut by 0 bases and J by 2 bases, with 17 bases left in between. Germline CDR1 is MNHEY and CDR2 is SVGEGT. The CDR3 totals 17 residues. CDR3 sequence reads: CASSYSRSGTRAYEQYF. DNA of the CDR3: TGTGCCAGCAGTTACTCGAGATCCGGGACACGTGCCTACGAGCAGTACTTC.

In its sample, this clonotype was seen a few times. The V and J genes are TRBV5-1 and TRBJ2-5; possible D gene TRBD2, 6 bases. CDR3 length equals 15 residues. V was shortened by 4 bases and J by 2 bases, with 15 bases between the two germline ends. Per germline, CDR1 SGHRS and CDR2 YFSETQ. CDR3 nucleotides: TGCGCCAGCAGCATTGGGCCTGGGACTCAAGAGACCCAGTACTTC. Translating gives CASSIGPGTQETQYF.

This clonotype was detected a few times. This chain links TRBV5-5 with TRBJ2-5, with D hard to call. Germline CDR1 SGHKS, CDR2 YYEKEE (reference sequence). The CDR3 has 13 residues. Trimming stripped 0 bases from V and 4 bases from J, with 7 bases between. The CDR3 DNA sequence: TGTGCCAGCAGCTTGGGGGCCCCAGAGACCCAGTACTTC. Its translation: CASSLGAPETQYF.

This clonotype occurred a few times. The rearrangement uses TRBV10-3 and TRBJ1-1; possible D gene TRBD1, 5 bases. CDR3 size: 15 residues. V shed 0 bases and J shed 1 base, with 9 bases lying between them. Germline CDR1 ENHRY, CDR2 SYGVKD. Written as DNA, the CDR3 is TGTGCCATCAGTGAGTCGGGTCAGGGGAACACTGAAGCTTTCTTT. Translating it yields CAISESGQGNTEAFF.